Listed below are T cell receptor beta chains from one sample, sequenced in a study of human T cells and chemical hapten exposure. TCRdb processed the RACE reads anew with MiXCR; each CDR3 protein has one entry. The sample shows 270,000 or so distinct CDR3 sequences, approximately 7.5% of them seen only once. The sample in question was whole blood, obtained in connection with sensitization to the hapten diphenylcyclopropenone (DPC). All receptors derive from a man aged 18 to 35 with alopecia areata. Some clones in this sample may be carry-over from other donors' samples. CDR3s include the opening cysteine and the closing phenylalanine or tryptophan. Fields, in order: J gene, V gene, CDR3 protein.

TRBJ1-2 | TRBV11-2 | CASSLDRRTIYGYTF
TRBJ2-2 | TRBV20-1 | CSAIYGGVSGELFF
TRBJ1-5 | TRBV14 | CASSPPTEYSNQPQHF
TRBJ1-1 | TRBV7-2 | CASSLGVGRTEAFF
TRBJ1-2 | TRBV6-1 | CASSEALDSYGYTF
TRBJ2-1 | TRBV20-1 | CSAPKTGPVFYNEQFF
TRBJ2-3 | TRBV29-1 | CSVETGARDTQYF
TRBJ2-3 | TRBV4-1 | CASSQGLATDTQYF
TRBJ1-2 | TRBV6-1 | CASSEAPPSRGQLYGYTF
TRBJ2-2 | TRBV3-1 | CASSPRDTGELFF
TRBJ2-1 | TRBV5-1 | CASSRTQSSYNEQFF
TRBJ1-5 | TRBV28 | CASTSSAFNQPQHF
TRBJ1-1 | TRBV5-3 | CARSPGRGLNTEAFF
TRBJ2-3 | TRBV7-2 | CASTKLLSTGADTQYF
TRBJ2-3 | TRBV24-1 | CATRSGLSTDTQYF
TRBJ1-4 | TRBV7-9 | CASSSGQLNEKLFF
TRBJ2-1 | TRBV12-3/TRBV12-4 | CASSSRVAHNEQFF
TRBJ1-1 | TRBV6-2/TRBV6-3 | CASSTGEGNTEAFF
TRBJ1-3 | TRBV6-6 | CASRGPGFGNTIYF
TRBJ2-3 | TRBV9 | CASGPNGGASTDTQYF
TRBJ1-6 | TRBV28 | CASTQTWRHYNSPLHF
TRBJ2-6 | TRBV3-1 | CASKTGNSGANVLTF
TRBJ2-5 | TRBV15 | CATSRDGIGVPQETQYF
TRBJ2-2 | TRBV7-9 | CASPTERGRNTGELFF
TRBJ2-3 | TRBV10-2 | CASKEEDGTDTQYF
TRBJ2-7 | TRBV7-9 | CASSRTGETYEQYF
TRBJ2-1 | TRBV29-1 | CSVDPGGGEQFF
TRBJ2-3 | TRBV19 | CASSETSGYLTDTQYF
TRBJ2-3 | TRBV10-3 | CAISGRGGKKGTDTQYF
TRBJ2-1 | TRBV9 | CASSVLSGVAEGNEQFF
TRBJ2-1 | TRBV5-1 | CASSAFRDHNEQFF
TRBJ1-1 | TRBV6-2/TRBV6-3 | CTSTRGLTEAFF
TRBJ2-6 | TRBV20-1 | CSAKDRSSPGANVLTF
TRBJ1-5 | TRBV6-5 | CASSYSAGGANQPQHF
TRBJ2-3 | TRBV29-1 | CSVERRGPTHTQYF
TRBJ2-3 | TRBV19 | CASSILVKQEDTQYF
TRBJ2-1 | TRBV10-3 | CAISVPLLSYNEQFF
TRBJ1-6 | TRBV3-1 | CASSQGVRPAYRALHF
TRBJ1-4 | TRBV25-1 | CASSEHRDSNGKLFF
TRBJ2-7 | TRBV25-1 | CASSEFRGSSYEQYF
TRBJ2-7 | TRBV12-3/TRBV12-4 | CASSFGRGSYEQYF
TRBJ1-6 | TRBV4-1 | CASSMANSPLHF
TRBJ1-5 | TRBV6-5 | CASSYSRHQPQHF
TRBJ2-7 | TRBV12-3/TRBV12-4 | CASSWGQGAVEQYF
TRBJ2-4 | TRBV10-3 | CAISVRAGNIQYF
TRBJ1-2 | TRBV6-1 | CASATAYGYTF
TRBJ2-1 | TRBV6-5 | CASSPSWGGLQNEQFF
TRBJ2-4 | TRBV20-1 | CSASRDRGWLAKNIQYF
TRBJ2-1 | TRBV27 | CASSFRSSGGFSYNEQFF
TRBJ1-4 | TRBV20-1 | CSASLQGIWGNEKLFF
TRBJ2-2 | TRBV7-9 | CASSLSSTSGNTGELFF